This is a list of T cell receptor beta chains from one sample in a study of IL-17A CD8 T cells in psoriatic arthritis synovium. Clones were sequenced by immunoSEQ multiplex PCR, and TCRdb holds only the in-frame ones, with some missing. Of approximately 560 clones detected, 70% to 75% appear once; the ten largest clones hold 15%. Sequencing was carried out using IL-17A+ (IFN-gamma+/-) memory CD8+ T cells from synovial fluid. Receptor source: a human donor with psoriatic arthritis. CDR3s include the opening cysteine and the closing phenylalanine or tryptophan. Each record gives: D gene, clone size, V gene, J gene, CDR3 DNA, CDR3 protein. D genes are given only for firm matches. A row's size may be missing; if present it is once, few, many or a size class.

.	.	TRBV5-8	TRBJ2-3	TGTGCCAGCAGCTTGGAAGGGACTAGCACAGATACGCAGTATTTT	CASSLEGTSTDTQYF
TRBD1	.	TRBV9	TRBJ1-4	TGTGCCAGCAGCGTAGATTGGGACAGGGATGAAAAACTGTTTTTT	CASSVDWDRDEKLFF
.	.	TRBV11-2	TRBJ1-1	TGTGCCAGCGCGGGGGGTAGGTTCCCTGAAGCTTTCTTT	CASAGGRFPEAFF
TRBD2	few	TRBV6-4	TRBJ2-3	TGTGCCAGCAGTGAGACTAGCGGGAGCGGGGATACGCAGTATTTT	CASSETSGSGDTQYF
.	.	TRBV9	TRBJ2-6	TGTGCCAGCAGCCCCCCCTCTGGGGCCAACGTCCTGACTTTC	CASSPPSGANVLTF
.	.	TRBV7-8	TRBJ2-7	TGTGCCAGCAGCTTAGGCCCAGCGGGTTCCGCCTACGAGCAGTACTTC	CASSLGPAGSAYEQYF
.	.	TRBV10-1	TRBJ1-1	TGCGCCAGGACCAGTCGAGACAAGCCCCCTACGAAGGACACTGAAGCTTTCTTT	CARTSRDKPPTKDTEAFF
TRBD1	once	TRBV6-4	TRBJ2-3	TGTGCCAGCAGTGACGGGACAGGGGGCGCAGATACGCAGTATTTT	CASSDGTGGADTQYF
TRBD1	once	TRBV12-5	TRBJ2-7	TGTGCTAGTGGTTTCTGGACAGGACGCGAGCAGTACTTC	CASGFWTGREQYF
.	.	TRBV27	TRBJ1-4	TGTGCCAGCAGCCCCTCGGCTCTCGGGAATGAAAAACTGTTTTTT	CASSPSALGNEKLFF
TRBD1	.	TRBV7-8	TRBJ1-1	TGTGCCAGCAGCCCGCCGGACAGGGAGGTTACTGAAGCTTTCTTT	CASSPPDREVTEAFF
.	once	TRBV4-1	TRBJ2-7	TGCGCCAGCAGCCAAACACCGGACAGCTACGAGCAGTACTTC	CASSQTPDSYEQYF
TRBD2	.	TRBV7-8	TRBJ2-3	TGTGCCAGCAGCTTTAGCGGGGCTAGCACAGATACGCAGTATTTT	CASSFSGASTDTQYF
TRBD2	.	TRBV29-1	TRBJ2-7	TGCAGCGTTGAAATGCCCGGGACTAGCGGATACGAGCAGTACTTC	CSVEMPGTSGYEQYF
.	once	TRBV29-1	TRBJ1-2	TGCAGCGCAAAAGGGAGGGGCTACACCTTC	CSAKGRGYTF
.	.	TRBV5-1	TRBJ1-3	TGCGCCAGCAGCCCCCTCCTTGGGGCTCTGGGAAACACCATATATTTT	CASSPLLGALGNTIYF
TRBD1	.	TRBV4-1	TRBJ2-7	TGCGCCAGCAGCCTTCAATCTGGGGCAGGGGGATCCTACGAGCAGTACTTC	CASSLQSGAGGSYEQYF
.	.	TRBV13	TRBJ1-4	TGTGCCAGCAGGAGGGGTGGGGAAAAACTGTTTTTT	CASRRGGEKLFF
.	once	TRBV5-1	TRBJ2-2	TGCGCCAGCAGCTGGACCCTGAACCTGGGGGCCGGGGAGCTGTTTTTT	CASSWTLNLGAGELFF
.	.	TRBV15	TRBJ1-1	TGTGCCACCAGCGATGGGGCCACCCTGAACACTGAAGCTTTCTTT	CATSDGATLNTEAFF
.	.	TRBV7-6	TRBJ1-1	TGTGCCAGCAGCTTAAGTGGGGCAACCACTGAAGCTTTCTTT	CASSLSGATTEAFF
.	.	TRBV7-9	TRBJ2-1	TGTGCCAGCACCCCGAGGAATGGTCAGAAGCAGTTCTTC	CASTPRNGQKQFF
TRBD2	.	TRBV2	TRBJ2-7	TGTGCCAGCAGTGAGACTAGCGGGAGCTCCTACGAGCAGTACTTC	CASSETSGSSYEQYF
TRBD2	.	TRBV7-9	TRBJ2-7	TGTGCCAGCACCCCCAGCGGGAGGAACGAGCAGTACTTC	CASTPSGRNEQYF
.	.	TRBV27	TRBJ1-4	TGTGCCAGCAGTCATTCGTCTAGCTCAAATGAAAAACTGTTTTTT	CASSHSSSSNEKLFF
.	hyperexpanded	TRBV11-2	TRBJ1-1	TGTGCCAGCAGCCAACTAGGACGGCTCACTGAAGCTTTCTTT	CASSQLGRLTEAFF
TRBD1	.	TRBV20-1	TRBJ2-5	TGCAGTGCTATAACAGGGGCCCAGTACTTC	CSAITGAQYF
TRBD1	once	TRBV9	TRBJ2-1	TGTGCCAGCAGCGGCCGGGACAGCAATGAGCAGTTCTTC	CASSGRDSNEQFF
.	.	TRBV19	TRBJ2-5	TGTGCCAGTAGGCGGACTTCACAAGAGACCCAGTACTTC	CASRRTSQETQYF
.	few	TRBV4-1	TRBJ2-3	TGCGCCAGCAGCCCCAACTTGCGGGGCACAGATACGCAGTATTTT	CASSPNLRGTDTQYF
.	.	TRBV13	TRBJ1-5	TGTGCCAGCAGCTTAGGGTTGGCCAGCAATCAGCCCCAGCATTTT	CASSLGLASNQPQHF
.	.	TRBV28	TRBJ2-1	TGTGCCGCTCGGGAGACCGGGACCCTCAATGAGCAGTTCTTC	CAARETGTLNEQFF
.	.	TRBV5-1	TRBJ2-1	TGCGCCAGCAGCTCGGCCTACAATGAGCAGTTCTTC	CASSSAYNEQFF
.	few	TRBV7-6	TRBJ1-1	TGTGCCAGCAGCTTAAGCAACACTGAAGCTTTCTTT	CASSLSNTEAFF
.	.	TRBV27	TRBJ2-7	TGTGCCAGCAGTTTTCTCCTTTCCTACGAGCAGTACTTC	CASSFLLSYEQYF
.	.	TRBV6-5	TRBJ2-3	TGTGCCAGCAGTTCTTTGGGGGGCTCTAGCACAGATACGCAGTATTTT	CASSSLGGSSTDTQYF
.	.	TRBV2	TRBJ2-7	TGTGCCAGCAGGCTATCGGGAGTTCACTACGAGCAGTACTTC	CASRLSGVHYEQYF
TRBD2	.	TRBV6-4	TRBJ2-3	TGTGCCAGCAGTGACGAAGCGGGAGGGCCCACAGATACGCAGTATTTT	CASSDEAGGPTDTQYF
.	.	TRBV7-9	TRBJ2-7	TGTGCCAGCAGCCCACGGGACTCGGTGGAGCAGTACTTC	CASSPRDSVEQYF
TRBD1	.	TRBV11-1	TRBJ1-2	TGTGCCAGCAGCTTAGGGACAGGGCATGGCTACACCTTC	CASSLGTGHGYTF
.	.	TRBV13	TRBJ2-3	TGTGCCAGCAGCTTATTCACAGATACGCAGTATTTT	CASSLFTDTQYF
.	.	TRBV30	TRBJ2-7	TGTGCCTGGAGCCCAGGGATCGAGCAGTACTTC	CAWSPGIEQYF
TRBD2	.	TRBV28	TRBJ2-1	TGTGCCAGCAGTTTGGTGCTAGCGGGAAATGAGCAGTTCTTC	CASSLVLAGNEQFF
.	.	TRBV7-8	TRBJ1-1	TGTGCCAGCAGCCTCAGTATTCGGGAAGCTTTCTTT	CASSLSIREAFF
.	.	TRBV13	TRBJ1-3	TGTGCCAGCAGCTTTCAGTACTCTGGAAACACCATATATTTT	CASSFQYSGNTIYF
.	.	TRBV11-2	TRBJ2-2	TGTGCCAGCAGCTTATCCGGCGGGCCCACCGGGGAGCTGTTTTTT	CASSLSGGPTGELFF
.	.	TRBV11-2	TRBJ2-1	TGTGCCAGCAGCTTAGGGCTGGGGTACCTGTTGTTCTTC	CASSLGLGYLLFF
.	.	TRBV5-4	TRBJ1-2	TGTGCCAGCAGCCCGACTCGACAGGCCTATGGCTACACCTTC	CASSPTRQAYGYTF
.	once	TRBV27	TRBJ1-6	TGTGCCAGCAGTTTAATAGGGTTCAATTCACCCCTCCACTTT	CASSLIGFNSPLHF
TRBD2	.	TRBV4-2	TRBJ2-3	TGTGCCAGCAGCCAAGCACTAGCGGAGGGGACAGATACGCAGTATTTT	CASSQALAEGTDTQYF
.	.	TRBV6-6	TRBJ2-7	TGTGCCAGCAGCCCCCAAAACACCTACGAGCAGTACTTC	CASSPQNTYEQYF
TRBD1	.	TRBV10-2	TRBJ1-1	TGCGCCAGCACGGGGACAGGAGGCACTGAAGCTTTCTTT	CASTGTGGTEAFF
.	.	TRBV20-1	TRBJ1-2	TGCAGTGCTTCCGTCGGCTACACCTTC	CSASVGYTF
TRBD2	.	TRBV18	TRBJ2-2	TGTGCCAGCTCACCACGGGGACTAGCGGGAGTGGAGCTGTTTTTT	CASSPRGLAGVELFF
.	.	TRBV5-6	TRBJ2-2	TGTGCCAGCAGCCTTAAGACCGGTTACAACACCGGGGAGCTGTTTTTT	CASSLKTGYNTGELFF
.	few	TRBV9	TRBJ2-7	TGTGCCAGCAGCCCCCGGGACGGTAGAAGGCAGTACTTC	CASSPRDGRRQYF
.	.	TRBV7-9	TRBJ2-7	TGTGCCAGCAGCCCCAAGGACAGTCCCTTCTACGAGCAGTACTTC	CASSPKDSPFYEQYF